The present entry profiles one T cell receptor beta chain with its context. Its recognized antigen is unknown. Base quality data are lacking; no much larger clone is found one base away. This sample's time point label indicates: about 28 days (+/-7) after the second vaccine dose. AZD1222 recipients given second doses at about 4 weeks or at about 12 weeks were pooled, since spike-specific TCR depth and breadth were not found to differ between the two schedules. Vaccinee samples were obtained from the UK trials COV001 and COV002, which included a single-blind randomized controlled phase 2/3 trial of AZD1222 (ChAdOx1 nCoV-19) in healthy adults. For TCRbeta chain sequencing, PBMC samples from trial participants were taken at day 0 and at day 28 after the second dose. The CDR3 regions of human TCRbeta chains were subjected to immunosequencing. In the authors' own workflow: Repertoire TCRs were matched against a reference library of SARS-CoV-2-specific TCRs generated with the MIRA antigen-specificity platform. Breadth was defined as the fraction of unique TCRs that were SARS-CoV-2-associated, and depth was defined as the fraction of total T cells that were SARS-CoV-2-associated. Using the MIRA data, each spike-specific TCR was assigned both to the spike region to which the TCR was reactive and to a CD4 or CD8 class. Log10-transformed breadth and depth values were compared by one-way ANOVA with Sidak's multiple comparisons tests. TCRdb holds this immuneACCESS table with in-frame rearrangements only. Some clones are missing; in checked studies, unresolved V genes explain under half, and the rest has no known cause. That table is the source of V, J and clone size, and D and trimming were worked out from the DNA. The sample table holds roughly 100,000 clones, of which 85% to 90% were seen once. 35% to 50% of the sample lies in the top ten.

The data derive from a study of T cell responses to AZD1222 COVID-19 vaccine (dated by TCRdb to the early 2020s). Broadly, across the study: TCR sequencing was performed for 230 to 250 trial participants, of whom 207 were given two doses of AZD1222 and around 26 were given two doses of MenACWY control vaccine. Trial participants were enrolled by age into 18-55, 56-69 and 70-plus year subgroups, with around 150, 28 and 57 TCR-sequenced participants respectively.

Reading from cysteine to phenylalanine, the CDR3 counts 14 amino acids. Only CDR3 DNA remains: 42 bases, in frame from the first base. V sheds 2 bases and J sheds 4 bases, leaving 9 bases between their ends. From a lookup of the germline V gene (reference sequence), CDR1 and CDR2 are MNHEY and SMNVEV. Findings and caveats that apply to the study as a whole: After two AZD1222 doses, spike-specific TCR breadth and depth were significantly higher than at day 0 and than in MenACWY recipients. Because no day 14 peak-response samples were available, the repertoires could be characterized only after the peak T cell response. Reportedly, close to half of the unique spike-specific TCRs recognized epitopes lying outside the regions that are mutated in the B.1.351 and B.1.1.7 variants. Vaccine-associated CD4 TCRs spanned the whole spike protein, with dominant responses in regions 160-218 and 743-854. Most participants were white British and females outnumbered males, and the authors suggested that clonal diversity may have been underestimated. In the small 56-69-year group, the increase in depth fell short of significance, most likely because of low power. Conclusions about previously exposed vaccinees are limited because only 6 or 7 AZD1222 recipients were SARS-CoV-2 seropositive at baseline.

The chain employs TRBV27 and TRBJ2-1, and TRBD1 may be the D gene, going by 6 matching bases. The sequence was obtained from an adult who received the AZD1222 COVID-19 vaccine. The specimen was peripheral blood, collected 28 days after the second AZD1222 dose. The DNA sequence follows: TGTGCCAGCAGTTTACAGGGGTCGTACAATGAGCAGTTCTTC. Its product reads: CASSLQGSYNEQFF.